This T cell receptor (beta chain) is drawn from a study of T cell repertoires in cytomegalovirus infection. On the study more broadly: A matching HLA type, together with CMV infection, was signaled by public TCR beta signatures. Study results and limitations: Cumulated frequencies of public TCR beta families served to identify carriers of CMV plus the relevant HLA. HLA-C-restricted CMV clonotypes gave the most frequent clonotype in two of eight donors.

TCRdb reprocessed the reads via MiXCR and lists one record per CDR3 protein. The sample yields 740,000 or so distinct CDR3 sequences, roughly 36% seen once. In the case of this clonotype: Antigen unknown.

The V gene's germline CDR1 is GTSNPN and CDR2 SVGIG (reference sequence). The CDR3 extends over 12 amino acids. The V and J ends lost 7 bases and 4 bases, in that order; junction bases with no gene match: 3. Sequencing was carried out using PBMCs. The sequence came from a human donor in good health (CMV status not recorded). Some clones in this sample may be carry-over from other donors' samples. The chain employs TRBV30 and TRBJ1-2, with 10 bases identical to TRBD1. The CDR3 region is CALTGGIYGYTF. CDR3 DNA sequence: TGTGCCTTGACAGGGGGCATCTATGGCTACACCTTC.